One and the same sample provided the 12 T cell receptor beta chains below, sequenced in a study of T cells in women clearing cervical HPV infection (dated by TCRdb to 2016 to 2018). Libraries came from the immunoSEQ multiplex PCR assay. The table comes from immuneACCESS by way of TCRdb, which keeps in-frame sequences with V and J called. Part of the clones is missing from these tables; in studies checked, under half for an unresolved V gene and the rest for unknown reasons. The sample table holds about 26,000 clones. The ten largest make up 11% of the sample. Sequenced input: blood buffy coat. Receptor source: a woman aged 18 to 75 with a cervical HPV16 infection that either progressed to CIN3+ or cleared (not recorded which).

About this clone: The observed sequence ends 3 residues before the CDR3 terminus, with the missing tail filled in from the germline J gene. V is TRBV10-1 and J is TRBJ2-7, with 7 positions matching TRBD1. Trimming cost V 4 bases and J 0 bases; bases outside gene matches: 15. CDR1 and CDR2 from the germline V gene are WNHNN and SYGVQD (reference sequence). The CDR3 runs to 18 residues. The CDR3 region is CASSGTIGTVESSYEQYF. CDR3 DNA (partial): TGCGCCAGCAGTGGAACAATCGGGACAGTCGAAAGCTCCTACGAG.

On this clone itself: The read stops 3 residues short of the end of the CDR3; the missing end is completed from the germline J gene. The chain uses TRBV7-6 and TRBJ1-2; 9 bases are shared with TRBD1. CDR1 and CDR2 from the germline V gene are SGHVS and FNYEAQ. The CDR3 contains 14 residues. The CDR3 protein is CASSPWTGEGDYTF. The DNA read from the CDR3 is TGTGCCAGCAGCCCCTGGACAGGGGAGGGCGAC. The variable domain in full, completed from reference TRBV7-6 and TRBJ1-2, reads GAGVSQSPRYKVTKRGQDVALRCDPISGHVSLYWYRQALGQGPEFLTYFNYEAQQDKSGLPNDRFSAERPEGSISTLTIQRTEQRDSAMYRCASSPWTGEGDYTFGSGTRLTVV.

A note on this clone: One junction end disagrees with the germline gene, perhaps due to a read error. The CDR3 end lies 3 residues beyond the end of the read and is filled in from the germline J gene. V gene TRBV2 combines with J gene TRBJ1-5; D unresolved. The germline V gene encodes CDR1 SNHLY and CDR2 FYNNEI. This CDR3 is built from 15 residues. Incomplete CDR3 DNA: TGTGTCAGCACTGCTTTGAGCCCTAGCAATCAGCCC. Amino acid sequence: CVSTALSPSNQP. In full, the CDR3 is CVSTALSPSNQPQHF.

Worth noting for this clone: The observed sequence ends 3 residues before the CDR3 terminus, with the missing tail filled in from the germline J gene. The chain has TRBV29-1 and TRBJ2-3, with no clear D. The CDR3 is made up of 12 amino acids. Germline V gene lookup returns CDR1 SQVTM and CDR2 ANQGSEA. Trimming shortened V by 6 bases and J by 0 bases, and 7 bases separated the two germline ends. CDR3 DNA, as far as it was read: TGCAGCGTACAGTCTAGCACAGATACG. Its protein is CSVQSSTDT. The entire CDR3 protein is CSVQSSTDTQYF.

With respect to this clone: Read sequence stops 3 residues before the CDR3 end, and the germline J gene provides the missing end. V usage is TRBV7-6 and J usage is TRBJ2-3, with a possible D match to TRBD1 (6 bases). CDR3 size: 16 residues. Looked up from germline, CDR1 is SGHVS and CDR2 is FNYEAQ. The CDR3 loop reads CASSLGPQGSGETQYF. The sequenced part of the CDR3 DNA is TGTGCCAGCAGCTTAGGACCACAGGGTTCAGGGGAGACG.

On this clone: Read data end 3 residues before the CDR3 end; the end is taken from the germline J gene. This chain links TRBV10-3 with TRBJ1-4, with 7 positions matching TRBD1. J gave up 4 bases and V 0 bases, and 2 bases lay outside the gene matches. This CDR3 region has 15 residues. Per germline, CDR1 ENHRY and CDR2 SYGVKD. This CDR3 is CAISESGQINEKLFF. The part of the CDR3 DNA that was read is TGTGCCATCAGTGAGTCGGGACAGATTAATGAAAAA.

As regards this clone: The CDR3 end lies 3 residues beyond the end of the read and is filled in from the germline J gene. This chain links TRBV7-2 with TRBJ2-4; a possible D gene is TRBD1 (5 bases). The CDR3 is 16 residues long. V lost 0 bases to trimming and J lost 1 base, with 10 bases between them. Germline CDR1 and CDR2: SGHTA and FQGNSA. The part of the CDR3 DNA that was read is TGTGCCAGCAGCTTAGCGATCAGGGCGGCCAAAAACATT. This codes for CASSLAIRAAKNI. The CDR3 in its entirety is CASSLAIRAAKNIQYF.

On this clone itself: The read ends 3 residues early relative to the CDR3; the germline J gene fills the gap. V is TRBV7-6 and J is TRBJ2-2, with a possible D match to TRBD2 (6 bases). CDR3 length: 14 residues. The germline V gene has CDR1 SGHVS and CDR2 FNYEAQ. Partial CDR3 DNA: TGTGCCAGCAGCCAGGGACGGACTAATGAAAAG. Encoded protein: CASSQGRTNEK. The CDR3 in its entirety is CASSQGRTNEKLFF.

Of note for this clone: The CDR3 extends 3 residues past the end of the read, so its final part is completed from the germline J gene. The rearrangement links TRBV7-2 to TRBJ1-2; D is undetermined. The CDR3 is 15 residues long. Germline CDR1 SGHTA, CDR2 FQGNSA. CDR3 amino acids: CASSSFGGSSYDYTF. The CDR3 bases that were read are TGTGCCAGCAGCTCCTTCGGCGGGAGCTCCTACGAC.

About this clone itself: The read ends 3 residues early relative to the CDR3; the germline J gene fills the gap. The chain combines TRBV7-2 with TRBJ1-2, with unresolved D. CDR1 and CDR2 (germline): SGHTA, FQGNSA. The germline V and J ends were trimmed by 1 base and 4 bases, with 10 bases remaining between them. The CDR3 spans 14 residues. This CDR3 reads CASSLVAGAYGYTF. The DNA read from the CDR3 is TGTGCCAGCAGCTTAGTTGCAGGAGCCTATGGC. Based on the CDR3 plus reference TRBV7-2 and TRBJ1-2, the full variable domain is GAGVSQSPSNKVTEKGKDVELRCDPISGHTALYWYRQSLGQGLEFLIYFQGNSAPDKSGLPSDRFSAERTGGSVSTLTIQRTQQEDSAVYLCASSLVAGAYGYTFGSGTRLTVV.

Here the CDR3 reads CASSGLAGGEDTQYF. CDR3 bases read: TGTGCCAGTAGCGGACTAGCGGGAGGGGAGGATACG. The V and J genes are TRBV19 and TRBJ2-3; 15 bases map to TRBD2. The CDR3 end lies 3 residues beyond the end of the read and is filled in from the germline J gene. Germline V gives CDR1 LNHDA, CDR2 SQIVND (reference sequence). J was trimmed by 6 bases and V by 6 bases; bases with no gene match: 4. The CDR3 totals 15 residues.

As to this clone: Read data end 3 residues before the CDR3 end; the end is taken from the germline J gene. This sequence joins TRBV29-1 and TRBJ1-2, with D maybe TRBD1 (5 bases). CDR1 and CDR2 from the germline V gene are SQVTM and ANQGSEA. Trimming took 3 bases from V and 0 from J, leaving 14 bases between them. The CDR3 contains 15 residues. The sequenced part of the CDR3 DNA is TGCAGCGTTGAGTTAGTACCCAGGGCTAACTATGGC. It is translated as CSVELVPRANYG. The full-length CDR3 reads as CSVELVPRANYGYTF.